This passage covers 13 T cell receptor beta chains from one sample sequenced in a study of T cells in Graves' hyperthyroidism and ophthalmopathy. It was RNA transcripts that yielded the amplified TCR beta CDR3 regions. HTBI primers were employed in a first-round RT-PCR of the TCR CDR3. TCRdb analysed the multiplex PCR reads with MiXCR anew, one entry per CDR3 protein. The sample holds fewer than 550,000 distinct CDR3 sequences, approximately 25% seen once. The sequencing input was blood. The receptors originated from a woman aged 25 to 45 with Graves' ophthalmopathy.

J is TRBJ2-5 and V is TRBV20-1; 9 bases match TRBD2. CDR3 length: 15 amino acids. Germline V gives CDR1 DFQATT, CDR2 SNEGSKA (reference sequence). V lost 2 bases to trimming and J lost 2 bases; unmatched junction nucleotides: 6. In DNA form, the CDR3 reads TGCAGTGCTAGATCTGGGACTAGCATTCAAGAGACCCAGTACTTC. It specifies CSARSGTSIQETQYF.

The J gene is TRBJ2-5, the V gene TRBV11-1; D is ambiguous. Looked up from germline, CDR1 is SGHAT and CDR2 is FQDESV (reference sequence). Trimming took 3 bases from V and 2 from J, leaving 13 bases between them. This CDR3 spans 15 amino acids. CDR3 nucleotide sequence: TGTGCCAGCAGCTTGCCGGCGGCCAATCAAGAGACCCAGTACTTC. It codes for CASSLPAANQETQYF. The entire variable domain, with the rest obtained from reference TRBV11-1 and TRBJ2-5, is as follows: EAEVAQSPRYKITEKSQAVAFWCDPISGHATLYWYRQILGQGPELLVQFQDESVVDDSQLPKDRFSAERLKGVDSTLKIQPAELGDSAMYLCASSLPAANQETQYFGPGTRLLVL.

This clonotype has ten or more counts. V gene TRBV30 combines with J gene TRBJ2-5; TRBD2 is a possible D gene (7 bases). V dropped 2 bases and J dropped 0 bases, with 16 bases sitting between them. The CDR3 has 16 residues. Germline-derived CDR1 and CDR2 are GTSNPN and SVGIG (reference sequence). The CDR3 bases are TGTGCCTGGAGTTGGGGGGGGGCTGGGTACCAAGAGACCCAGTACTTC. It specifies CAWSWGGAGYQETQYF.

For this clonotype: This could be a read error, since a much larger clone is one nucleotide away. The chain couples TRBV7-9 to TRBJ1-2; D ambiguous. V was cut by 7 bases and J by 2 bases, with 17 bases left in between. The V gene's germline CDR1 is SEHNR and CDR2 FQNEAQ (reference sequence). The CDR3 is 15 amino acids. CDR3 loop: CASIDAAVRNYGYTF. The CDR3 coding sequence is TGTGCCAGCATCGATGCTGCAGTGAGAAACTATGGCTACACCTTC.

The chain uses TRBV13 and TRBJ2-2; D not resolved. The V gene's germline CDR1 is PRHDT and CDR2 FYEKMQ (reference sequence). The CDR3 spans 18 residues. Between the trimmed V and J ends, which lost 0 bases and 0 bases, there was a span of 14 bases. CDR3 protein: CASSLGLISMTNTGELFF. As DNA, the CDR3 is TGTGCCAGCAGCTTAGGGTTGATCAGTATGACGAACACCGGGGAGCTGTTTTTT.

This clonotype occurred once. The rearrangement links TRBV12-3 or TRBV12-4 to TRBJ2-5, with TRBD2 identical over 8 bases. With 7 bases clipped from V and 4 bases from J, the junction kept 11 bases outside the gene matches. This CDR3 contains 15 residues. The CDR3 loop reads CASTLPGGARETQYF. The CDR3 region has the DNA TGTGCCAGCACCCTACCCGGGGGGGCTAGAGAGACCCAGTACTTC.

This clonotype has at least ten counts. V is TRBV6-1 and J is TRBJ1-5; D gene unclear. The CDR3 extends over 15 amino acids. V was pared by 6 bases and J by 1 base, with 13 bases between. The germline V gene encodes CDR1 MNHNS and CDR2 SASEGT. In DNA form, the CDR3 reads TGTGCCAGCAGCCCAGTACGAGGGAGCAATCAGCCCCAGCATTTT. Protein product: CASSPVRGSNQPQHF.

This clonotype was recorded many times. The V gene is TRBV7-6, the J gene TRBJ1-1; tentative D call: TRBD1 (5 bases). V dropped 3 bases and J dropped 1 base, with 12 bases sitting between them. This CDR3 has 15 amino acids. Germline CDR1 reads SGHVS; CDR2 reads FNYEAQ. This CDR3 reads CASSLGQGWNTEAFF. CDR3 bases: TGTGCCAGCAGCTTGGGCCAGGGCTGGAACACTGAAGCTTTCTTT.

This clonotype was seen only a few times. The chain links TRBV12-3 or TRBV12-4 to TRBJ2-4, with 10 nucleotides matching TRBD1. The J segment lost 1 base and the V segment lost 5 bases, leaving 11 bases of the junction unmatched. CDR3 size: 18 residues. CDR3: CASSADRGSGIAKNIQYF. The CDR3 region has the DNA TGTGCCAGCAGTGCGGACAGGGGGAGTGGGATTGCCAAAAACATTCAGTACTTC.

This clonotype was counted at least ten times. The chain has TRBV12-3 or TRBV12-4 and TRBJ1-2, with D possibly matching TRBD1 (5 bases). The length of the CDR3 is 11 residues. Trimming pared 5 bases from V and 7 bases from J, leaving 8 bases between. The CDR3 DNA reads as TGTGCCAGCAGTGACAGTCTTGGCTACACCTTC. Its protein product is CASSDSLGYTF.

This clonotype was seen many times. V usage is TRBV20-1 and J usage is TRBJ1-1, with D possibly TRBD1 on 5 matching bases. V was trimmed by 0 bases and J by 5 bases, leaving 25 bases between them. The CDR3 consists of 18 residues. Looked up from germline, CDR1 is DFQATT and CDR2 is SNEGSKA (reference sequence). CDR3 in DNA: TGCAGTGCTAGAGACAGGGTCCCTGGACGATCGAGGAGGACTGAAGCTTTCTTT. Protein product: CSARDRVPGRSRRTEAFF.

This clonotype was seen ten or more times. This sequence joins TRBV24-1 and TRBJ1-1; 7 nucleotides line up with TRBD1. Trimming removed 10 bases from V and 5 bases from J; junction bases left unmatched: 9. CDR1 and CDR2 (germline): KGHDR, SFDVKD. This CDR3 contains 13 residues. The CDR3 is CATQTGARTEAFF. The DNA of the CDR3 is TGTGCCACACAAACAGGGGCTCGGACTGAAGCTTTCTTT.

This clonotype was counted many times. CDR3 sequence (DNA): TGCAGCGTCGCGGGACAGCATGAGACCCAGTACTTC. This codes for CSVAGQHETQYF. V gene TRBV29-1 combines with J gene TRBJ2-5, with a possible D match to TRBD1 (7 bases). V lost 6 bases and J lost 5, with 13 bases in between. The CDR3 runs to 12 residues. Germline V gene sequence: CDR1 SQVTM, CDR2 ANQGSEA.